The sample holds a few counts of the clone carrying this T cell receptor beta chain. V lost 4 bases to trimming and J lost 8 bases, with 14 bases between them. The CDR3 is 13 amino acids. Germline CDR1 and CDR2: SNHLY and FYNNEI. This entry is derived from a study of blood T cell repertoires in COVID-19. Looking at the study overall: The cDNA or gDNA used as material had been derived from T cells, B-cell-depleted T cells, or PBMCs.

The data were produced by immunoSEQ multiplex PCR, yet TCRdb's version contains in-frame clones alone and is incomplete. The sample carries fewer than 120,000 clones, 75% to 80% recorded once. The chain joins TRBV2 to TRBJ1-2; D gene ambiguous. Sequenced material: peripheral blood. This clonotype was sampled from a woman at least 80 years old with active or convalescent COVID-19. CDR3 coding DNA: TGTGCCAGCAGTGTATTATCTGGAGTGGGCTACACCTTC. It is translated as CASSVLSGVGYTF.